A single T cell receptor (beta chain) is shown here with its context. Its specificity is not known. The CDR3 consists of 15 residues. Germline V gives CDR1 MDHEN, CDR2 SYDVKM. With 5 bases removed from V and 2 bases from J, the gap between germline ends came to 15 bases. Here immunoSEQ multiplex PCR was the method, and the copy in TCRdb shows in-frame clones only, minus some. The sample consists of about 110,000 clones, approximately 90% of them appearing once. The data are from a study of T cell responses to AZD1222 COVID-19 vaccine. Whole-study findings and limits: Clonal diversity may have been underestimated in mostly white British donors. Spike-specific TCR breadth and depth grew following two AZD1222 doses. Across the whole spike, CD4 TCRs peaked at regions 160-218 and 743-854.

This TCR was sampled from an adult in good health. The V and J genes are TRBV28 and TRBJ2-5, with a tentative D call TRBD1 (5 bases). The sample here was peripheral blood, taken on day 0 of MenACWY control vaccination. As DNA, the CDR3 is TGTGCCAGCAGTACTCCCCGAGACAGTCAAGAGACCCAGTACTTC. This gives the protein CASSTPRDSQETQYF. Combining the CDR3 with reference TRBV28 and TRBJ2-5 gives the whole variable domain DVKVTQSSRYLVKRTGEKVFLECVQDMDHENMFWYRQDPGLGLRLIYFSYDVKMKEKGDIPEGYSVSREKKERFSLILESASTNQTSMYLCASSTPRDSQETQYFGPGTRLLVL.